This paragraph reports one T cell receptor beta chain. These data come from a study of long-term antiretroviral therapy in people with HIV. At the survey level, the v3.0 immunoSEQ assay was run. Sequencing was performed with immunoSEQ multiplex PCR; in TCRdb, only in-frame clones are kept and a portion is missing. The sample holds several thousand clones, over 75% seen once. CDR3 length equals 14 residues. The V gene lost 6 bases and the J gene lost 4 bases, with 10 bases spanning the gap. Germline V CDR1 and CDR2: MGHDK, SYGVNS. At minimum, one pre-ART and two post-ART PBMC samples were obtained from each donor.

The chain couples TRBV25-1 to TRBJ1-6; D is ambiguous. The clonotype originates from a man aged 35 to 55 with HIV. The sequencing used unsorted PBMCs, collected about 2.6 years before starting antiretroviral therapy. Written as DNA, the CDR3 is TGTGCCAGCAGCAGGTCCGGGTATAATTCACCCCTCCACTTT. It translates to CASSRSGYNSPLHF.